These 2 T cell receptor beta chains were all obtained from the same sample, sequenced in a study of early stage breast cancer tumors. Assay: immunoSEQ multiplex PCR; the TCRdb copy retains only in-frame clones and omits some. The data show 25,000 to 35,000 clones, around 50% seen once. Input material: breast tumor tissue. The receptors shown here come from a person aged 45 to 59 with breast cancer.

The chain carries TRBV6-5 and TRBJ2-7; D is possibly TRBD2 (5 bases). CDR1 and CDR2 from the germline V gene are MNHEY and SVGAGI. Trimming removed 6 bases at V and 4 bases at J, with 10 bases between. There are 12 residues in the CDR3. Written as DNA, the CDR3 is TGTGCCAGCAGCCCAGGCGGGTACGAGCAGTACTTC. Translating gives CASSPGGYEQYF.

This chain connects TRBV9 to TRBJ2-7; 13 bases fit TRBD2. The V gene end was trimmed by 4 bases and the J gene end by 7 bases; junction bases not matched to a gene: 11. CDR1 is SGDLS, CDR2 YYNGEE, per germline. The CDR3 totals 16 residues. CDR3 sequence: CASSTTGLAGSGEQYF. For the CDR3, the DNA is TGTGCCAGCAGCACCACGGGACTAGCGGGATCGGGTGAGCAGTACTTC. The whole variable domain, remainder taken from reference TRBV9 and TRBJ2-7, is DSGVTQTPKHLITATGQRVTLRCSPRSGDLSVYWYQQSLDQGLQFLIQYYNGEERAKGNILERFSAQQFPDLHSELNLSSLELGDSALYFCASSTTGLAGSGEQYFGPGTRLTVT.